This T cell receptor beta chain was recorded in a study of blood T cell repertoires in COVID-19. Study-level background: COVID-19 samples from acute and convalescent phases originated in the United States, Italy and Spain. PBMCs, B-cell-depleted T cells, or T cells provided the cDNA or gDNA that made up the material.

Some clones are missing from TCRdb's copy, which holds only in-frame ones; the method was immunoSEQ multiplex PCR. The repertoire holds around 130,000 clones, with over 80% as singletons. Participants came from some 23 US areas, aged roughly 18 to 89 years. Categorization into cohorts depended on clinical history that participants reported. The V gene's germline CDR1 is SQVTM and CDR2 ANQGSEA. The CDR3 is made up of 10 amino acids. V lost 6 bases and J lost 7; bases outside the gene matches: 2. The sequencing sample was made of PBMCs or T cells enriched from blood (not recorded which). This chain links TRBV29-1 with TRBJ1-1; TRBD1 matches 7 bases. This receptor was taken from a man younger than 40 who had recovered from COVID-19. The CDR3 loop is CSVGQYEAFF. The CDR3 bases are TGCAGCGTGGGACAGTATGAAGCTTTCTTT.